The next 18 T cell receptor beta chains were all read from a single sample in a study of T-cell reconstitution after alpha-beta-depleted transplantation in children. TCRbeta library construction was performed incorporating unique molecular identifiers. TCRdb itself ran the PCR reads through MiXCR, one entry per CDR3 protein. The data show fewer than 550,000 distinct CDR3 sequences, around 16% seen once. The material sequenced was PBMCs, mostly from graft donor cells, taken 360 days after TCRalphabeta/CD19-depleted stem cell transplant. All receptors come from a boy in the first two years of life who had a stem cell transplant for Wiskott-Aldrich syndrome, so the T cells may come from the graft donor.

V is TRBV10-3 and J is TRBJ2-3; 15 bases map to TRBD2. The V and J ends lost 6 bases and 3 bases, in that order; junction bases with no gene match: 4. Germline-derived CDR1 and CDR2 are ENHRY and SYGVKD. The CDR3 spans 16 residues. The CDR3: CAISLGLAGGTDTQYF. CDR3 coding DNA: TGTGCCATCAGCCTGGGACTAGCGGGAGGAACAGATACGCAGTATTTT.

This clonotype occurred many times. The chain uses TRBV3-1 and TRBJ2-5, with D unresolved. Trimming removed 1 base at V and 4 bases at J, with 1 base between. Germline lookup yields CDR1 LGHDT and CDR2 YNNKEL (reference sequence). This CDR3 has 11 residues. The CDR3 protein is CASSQGETQYF. CDR3 in DNA: TGTGCCAGCAGCCAAGGAGAGACCCAGTACTTC.

The chain recombines TRBV6-5 with TRBJ1-3; D is unresolved. CDR3 size: 12 residues. Germline CDR1 and CDR2: MNHEY and SVGAGI. Trimming left V 4 bases short and J 5 bases short, with 6 bases between. In DNA form, the CDR3 reads TGTGCCAGCAGTTGGACCCGAAACACCATATATTTT. Translated: CASSWTRNTIYF.

V is TRBV2 and J is TRBJ2-5, with D uncertain. Germline CDR1 is SNHLY and CDR2 is FYNNEI. V dropped 7 bases and J dropped 7 bases, with 19 bases sitting between them. The CDR3 loop spans 14 amino acids. CDR3 coding DNA: TGTGCCAGCAAGTTAGAGCTCAGATTTGGGACCCAGTACTTC. This translates into CASKLELRFGTQYF.

The rearrangement links TRBV28 to TRBJ2-7, with TRBD2 matching over 8 bases. After removal of 4 bases from V and 3 bases from J, the junction contained 5 bases not matched to a gene. The length of the CDR3 is 14 residues. The germline V gene encodes CDR1 MDHEN and CDR2 SYDVKM. DNA of the CDR3: TGTGCCAGCAGTTCCGGGACTAGTGTCTACGAGCAGTACTTC. Amino acids: CASSSGTSVYEQYF.

This clonotype came up many times. The rearrangement joins TRBV24-1 to TRBJ2-5; 12 nucleotides line up with TRBD2. The CDR3 contains 17 residues. The V gene end was trimmed by 4 bases and the J gene end by 7 bases; junction bases not matched to a gene: 12. Per the germline V gene, CDR1 is KGHDR and CDR2 is SFDVKD. Here the CDR3 DNA reads TGTGCCACCAGTGACGGACTAGCGGGGACTAAAAGAGGGACCCAGTACTTC. This encodes CATSDGLAGTKRGTQYF.

The genes are TRBV19 and TRBJ2-2; D not resolved. Germline CDR1 reads LNHDA; CDR2 reads SQIVND (reference sequence). Trimming stripped 7 bases from V and 5 bases from J, with 11 bases between. The CDR3 has 13 amino acids. DNA of the CDR3: TGTGCCAGTATCAACGCTAGAACCGGGGAGCTGTTTTTT. Translating gives CASINARTGELFF.

V is TRBV29-1 and J is TRBJ2-3, with D possibly matching TRBD2 (5 bases). This CDR3 contains 14 residues. Germline loops: CDR1 SQVTM, CDR2 ANQGSEA. V was cut by 3 bases and J by 2 bases, with 12 bases left in between. DNA of the CDR3: TGCAGCGTTGAGGTCGGACTCCACACAGATACGCAGTATTTT. Amino acids: CSVEVGLHTDTQYF.

This clonotype was seen a handful of times. J is TRBJ2-7 and V is TRBV28; D uncertain. V lost 2 bases and J lost 4, with 9 bases in between. CDR3 length: 13 residues. Germline CDR1 and CDR2: MDHEN and SYDVKM. This chain's CDR3 is CASSLQETYEQYF. CDR3 nucleotides: TGTGCCAGCAGTTTACAGGAAACTTACGAGCAGTACTTC.

There are a few counts of this clonotype. The CDR3 coding sequence is TGTGCCACCAGTGACCACAGGGGGGATCTGGAGACCCAGTACTTC. Its protein product is CATSDHRGDLETQYF. This chain links TRBV24-1 with TRBJ2-5, with TRBD1 identical over 8 bases. The germline gives CDR1 KGHDR, CDR2 SFDVKD. There are 15 residues in the CDR3. With 4 bases clipped from V and 5 bases from J, the junction kept 8 bases outside the gene matches.

This sequence joins TRBV7-2 and TRBJ2-5; 12 bases fit TRBD2. CDR3 length equals 20 residues. Germline CDR1 SGHTA, CDR2 FQGNSA. The V gene end was trimmed by 0 bases and the J gene end by 4 bases; junction bases not matched to a gene: 15. The CDR3 spells CASSLAPPIGLAGGLETQYF. CDR3 sequence (DNA): TGTGCCAGCAGCTTAGCTCCACCCATTGGTCTAGCGGGAGGGCTAGAGACCCAGTACTTC.

This clonotype was seen a few times. V and J are TRBV7-2 and TRBJ2-1; 8 nucleotides match TRBD2. Germline values: CDR1 SGHTA, CDR2 FQGNSA. Trimming at V came to 2 bases and at J to 8 bases, leaving 11 bases not matched to a gene. The CDR3 consists of 16 residues. The CDR3 reads CASSLIVGAGGDEQFF. The CDR3 bases are TGTGCCAGCAGCTTAATCGTCGGGGCGGGAGGCGATGAGCAGTTCTTC.

The V call is TRBV30, the J call TRBJ2-4, with D perhaps matching TRBD1 (6 bases). V lost 2 bases, J lost 8 bases, and 16 bases lay in between. Looked up from germline, CDR1 is GTSNPN and CDR2 is SVGIG (reference sequence). The CDR3 runs to 14 residues. The CDR3 DNA follows: TGTGCCTGGAGTTCGACAGGCCCTAGACACATTCAGTACTTC. Its translation is CAWSSTGPRHIQYF.

The chain links TRBV11-2 to TRBJ2-7; 8 positions match TRBD2. V lost 1 base, J lost 5 bases, and 4 bases stayed unmatched. The CDR3 spans 14 residues. Germline CDR1 reads SGHAT; CDR2 reads FQNNGV. Here the CDR3 DNA reads TGTGCCAGCAGCTTAGTCGGGAGGGCGGACGAGCAGTACTTC. Translated: CASSLVGRADEQYF.

The V and J genes are TRBV6-1 and TRBJ2-7; no reliable D call. Germline CDR1 and CDR2: MNHNS and SASEGT. This CDR3 region has 13 residues. V was clipped by 5 bases and J by 3 bases, with 11 bases between them. CDR3 amino acids: CASSTAWDYEQYF. The CDR3 DNA sequence: TGTGCCAGCAGTACCGCTTGGGACTACGAGCAGTACTTC.

The sample holds a few counts of this clonotype. The rearrangement links TRBV5-1 to TRBJ2-5; the D gene is possibly TRBD1 (5 bases). This CDR3 contains 17 residues. V lost 7 bases to trimming and J lost 5 bases, with 27 bases between them. Germline CDR1 is SGHRS and CDR2 is YFSETQ. The CDR3 sequence: CASPNSLDISGAETQYF. DNA of the CDR3: TGCGCCAGCCCGAACTCATTGGACATATCGGGCGCTGAGACCCAGTACTTC.

This clonotype came up many times. V gene TRBV29-1 combines with J gene TRBJ2-5; D gene ambiguous. CDR3 length: 11 residues. Looked up from germline, CDR1 is SQVTM and CDR2 is ANQGSEA. The V and J ends lost 7 bases and 3 bases respectively, with 9 bases between them. The CDR3 DNA sequence: TGCAGCGCCCGCTCCAAAGAGACCCAGTACTTC. Its translation: CSARSKETQYF.

This clonotype was seen a handful of times. The chain carries TRBV18 and TRBJ2-6; D not certain. The V end was cut by 0 bases, the J end by 0 bases, with 12 bases between. CDR3 length: 18 amino acids. Germline CDR1 and CDR2: KGHSH and LQKENI. Here the CDR3 reads CASSPPIRTSSGANVLTF. DNA for the CDR3: TGTGCCAGCTCACCACCGATCAGGACGTCCTCTGGGGCCAACGTCCTGACTTTC.